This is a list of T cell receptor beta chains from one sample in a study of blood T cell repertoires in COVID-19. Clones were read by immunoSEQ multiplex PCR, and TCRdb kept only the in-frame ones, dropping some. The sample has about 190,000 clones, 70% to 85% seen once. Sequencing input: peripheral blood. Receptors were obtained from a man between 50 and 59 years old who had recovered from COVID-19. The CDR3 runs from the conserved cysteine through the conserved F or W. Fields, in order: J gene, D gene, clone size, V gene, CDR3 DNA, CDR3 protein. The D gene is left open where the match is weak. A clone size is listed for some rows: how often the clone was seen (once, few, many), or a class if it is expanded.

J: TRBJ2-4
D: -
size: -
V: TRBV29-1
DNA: TGCAGCGTTGAAGATATCACCGGGACCAAAAACATTCAGTACTTC
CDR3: CSVEDITGTKNIQYF

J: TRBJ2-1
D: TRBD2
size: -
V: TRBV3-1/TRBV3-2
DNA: TGTGCCAGCAGTCTTGACGCGGGAGGGCCGTACAATGAGCAGTTCTTC
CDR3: CASSLDAGGPYNEQFF

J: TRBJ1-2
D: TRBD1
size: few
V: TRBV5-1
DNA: TGCGCCAGCAGCTCAACCGGGACAGGGGGGAGTGAAGGCTACACCTTC
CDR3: CASSSTGTGGSEGYTF

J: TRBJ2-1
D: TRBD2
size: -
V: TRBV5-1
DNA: TGCGCCAGCAGCGCGAGGGCTAGCGGGAGTGGGATTGAGCAGTTCTTC
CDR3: CASSARASGSGIEQFF

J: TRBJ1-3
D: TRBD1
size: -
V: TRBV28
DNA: TGTGCCAGCAGTTTCCCGACAGGGAATGGAAACACCATATATTTT
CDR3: CASSFPTGNGNTIYF

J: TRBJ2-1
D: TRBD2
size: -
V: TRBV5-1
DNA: TGCGCCAGCAGCTTACGGACTAGCGGGCGGTACAATGAGCAGTTCTTC
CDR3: CASSLRTSGRYNEQFF

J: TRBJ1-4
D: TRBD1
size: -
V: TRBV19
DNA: TGTGCCAGTATCTCACCAGGGGGAGGCCCAACTAATGAAAAACTGTTTTTT
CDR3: CASISPGGGPTNEKLFF

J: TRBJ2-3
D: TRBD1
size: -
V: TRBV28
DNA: TGTGCCAGCAGCCCTCAGGGGGCAAAACGTAGCACAGATACGCAGTATTTT
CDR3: CASSPQGAKRSTDTQYF

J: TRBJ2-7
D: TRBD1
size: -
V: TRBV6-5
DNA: TGTGCCAGCACCAACGGTGGGACAGAACACTACGAGCAGTACTTC
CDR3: CASTNGGTEHYEQYF

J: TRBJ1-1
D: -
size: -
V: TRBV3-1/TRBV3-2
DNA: TGTGCCAGCAGCCAAGTCCGGGACACTGAAGCTTTCTTT
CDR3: CASSQVRDTEAFF

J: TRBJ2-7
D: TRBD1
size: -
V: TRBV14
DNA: TGTGCCAGCAGCCAAGATCCCCGACAGGGATCCGAGCAGTACTTC
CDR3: CASSQDPRQGSEQYF

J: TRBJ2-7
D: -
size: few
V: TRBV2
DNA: TGTGCCAGCTCCATAGATATCTCCTACGAGCAGTACTTC
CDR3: CASSIDISYEQYF

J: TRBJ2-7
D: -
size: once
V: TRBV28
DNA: TGTGCCAGCAGTTTAGGGCAGCGGACCTACGAGCAGTACTTC
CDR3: CASSLGQRTYEQYF

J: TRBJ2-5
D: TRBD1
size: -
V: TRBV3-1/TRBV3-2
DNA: TGTGCCAGCAGCCAAGGGGTACAGGGGGCTGGGGAGACCCAGTACTTC
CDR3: CASSQGVQGAGETQYF

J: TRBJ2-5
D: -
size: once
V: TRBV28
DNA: TGTGCCAGCAGTTCGCACAGACAGGTTAGGTACTTC
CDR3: CASSSHRQVRYF

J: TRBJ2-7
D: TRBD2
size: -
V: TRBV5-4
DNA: TGTGCCAGCAGCGGGACTAGCTACGAGCAGTACTTC
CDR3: CASSGTSYEQYF

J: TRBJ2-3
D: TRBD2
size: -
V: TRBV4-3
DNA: TGCGCCAGCAGCCAAGAACAACTAGCGGGACCGGATACGCAGTATTTT
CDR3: CASSQEQLAGPDTQYF

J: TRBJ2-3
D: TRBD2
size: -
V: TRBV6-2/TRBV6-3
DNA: TGTGCCAGCAGTTCGGCTAGCGGGAGGGGTAGCACAGATACGCAGTATTTT
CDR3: CASSSASGRGSTDTQYF

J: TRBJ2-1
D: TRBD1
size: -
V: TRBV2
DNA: TGTGCCAGCAGTAAGAAAACAACAGGGGGCGAGCAGTTCTTC
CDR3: CASSKKTTGGEQFF

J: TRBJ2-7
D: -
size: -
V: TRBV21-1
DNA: TGTGCCAGCAGCAAAGTCAGGGAAATTCGACTAGCGGCAAATAGCTCCTACGAGCAGTACTTC
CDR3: CASSKVREIRLAANSSYEQYF

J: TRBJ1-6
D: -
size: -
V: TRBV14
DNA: TGTGCCAGCAGCCAAGGGTCCTTGGCGACGGAGCATAATTCACCCCTCCACTTT
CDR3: CASSQGSLATEHNSPLHF

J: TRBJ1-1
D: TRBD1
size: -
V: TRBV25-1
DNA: TGTGCCAGCAGTTTTTTAGAGGGGGCTTACACTGAAGCTTTCTTT
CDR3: CASSFLEGAYTEAFF

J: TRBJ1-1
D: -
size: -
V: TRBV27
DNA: TGTGCCAGCGCTTTGTGGTCGCAGTCAAACACTGAAGCTTTCTTT
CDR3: CASALWSQSNTEAFF

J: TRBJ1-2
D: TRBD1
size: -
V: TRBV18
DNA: TGTGCCAGCTCTCTGAGACAGGGGGCGATGAACAACTATGGCTACACCTTC
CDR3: CASSLRQGAMNNYGYTF

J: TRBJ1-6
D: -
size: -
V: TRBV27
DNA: TGTGCCAGCAGTTTCCAGGCAGGGCGGAATTCACCCCTCCACTTT
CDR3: CASSFQAGRNSPLHF

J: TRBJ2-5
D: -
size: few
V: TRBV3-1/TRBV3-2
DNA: TGTGCCAGCAGCCAAGGTCTTGAGACCCAGTACTTC
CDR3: CASSQGLETQYF

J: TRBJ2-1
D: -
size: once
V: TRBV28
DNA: TGTGCCAGCAGTTTCTTCATTCCAGGGAATGAGCAGTTCTTC
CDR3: CASSFFIPGNEQFF

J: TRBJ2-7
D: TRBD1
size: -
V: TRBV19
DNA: TGTGCCAGTAGTACCTCGGGACAGGCCTACGAGCAGTACTTC
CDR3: CASSTSGQAYEQYF

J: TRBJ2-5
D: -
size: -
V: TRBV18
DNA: TGTGCCAGCTCCCTCTCGGGGGTTCGGGACGGGTACCAAGAGACCCAGTACTTC
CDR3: CASSLSGVRDGYQETQYF

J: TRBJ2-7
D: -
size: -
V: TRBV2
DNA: TGTGCCAGCAGTCTCCGGAGGGGTGGCTCCTACGAGCAGTACTTC
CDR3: CASSLRRGGSYEQYF

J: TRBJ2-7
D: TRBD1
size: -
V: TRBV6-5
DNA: TGTGCCAGCAGTTACTCGTCTGGACAGGGTCACGAGCAGTACTTC
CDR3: CASSYSSGQGHEQYF

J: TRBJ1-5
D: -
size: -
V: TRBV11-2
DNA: TGTGCCAGCAGCTTAGACAGGGTAAATCAGCCCCAGCATTTT
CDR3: CASSLDRVNQPQHF

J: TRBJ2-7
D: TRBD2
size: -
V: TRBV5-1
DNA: TGCGCCAGCAGCGCCCCCGGGACTAGCGGGAAGTACGAGCAGTACTTC
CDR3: CASSAPGTSGKYEQYF

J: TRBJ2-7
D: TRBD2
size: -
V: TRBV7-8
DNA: TGTGCCAGCAGCCGGGGACTAGCCGCTAAGCAGTACTTC
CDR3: CASSRGLAAKQYF

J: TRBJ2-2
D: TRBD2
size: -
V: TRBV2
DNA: TGTGCCAGCACCGGACTAGCGGGAGGGCCCGACGGGGAGCTGTTTTTT
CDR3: CASTGLAGGPDGELFF

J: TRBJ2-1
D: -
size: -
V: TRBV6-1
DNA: TGTGCCAGCAGTGGGGGGCCGGGGAGTCAAGGCTCGCCTGACTACAATGAGCAGTTCTTC
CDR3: CASSGGPGSQGSPDYNEQFF

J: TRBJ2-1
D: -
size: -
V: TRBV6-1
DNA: TGTGCCAGCAGTGAACTCTTCGGAGGCAGCTCCTACAATGAGCAGTTCTTC
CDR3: CASSELFGGSSYNEQFF

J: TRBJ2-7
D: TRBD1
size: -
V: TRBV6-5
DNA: TGTGCCAGCAGTAACGGACAGGGGGGGTCCTACGAGCAGTACTTC
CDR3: CASSNGQGGSYEQYF

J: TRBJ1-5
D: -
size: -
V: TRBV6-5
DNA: TGTGCCAGCAGCACAACAGGGTCCGACCATCAGCCCCAGCATTTT
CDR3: CASSTTGSDHQPQHF

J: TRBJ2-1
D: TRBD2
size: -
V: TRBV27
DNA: TGTGCCAGCAGTTATTATTATCAAGCGGGAGGGCCGAACAATGAGCAGTTCTTC
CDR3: CASSYYYQAGGPNNEQFF